These 27 T cell receptor beta chains originate from one sample sequenced in a study of cytotoxic CD8 clonotypes in ibrutinib-treated CLL. Method: immunoSEQ multiplex PCR; TCRdb's copy keeps in-frame clones and lacks some. This table holds 90,000 to 100,000 clones, about 72% found once. Here the sequenced sample was PBMCs, taken after 12 months of ibrutinib treatment. Receptors originate from a human donor with chronic lymphocytic leukemia.

This rearrangement joins TRBV19 to TRBJ1-5, with D unclear. Trimming stripped 7 bases from V and 1 base from J, with 11 bases between. Germline CDR1 and CDR2: LNHDA and SQIVND (reference sequence). The CDR3 is 14 amino acids. CDR3 DNA: TGTGCCAGTAACCTGTTGGGCAGCAATCAGCCCCAGCATTTT. Translating it yields CASNLLGSNQPQHF.

This chain links TRBV29-1 with TRBJ2-3; no firm D call. V lost 7 bases to trimming and J lost 2 bases, with 4 bases between them. In germline, CDR1 is SQVTM, CDR2 ANQGSEA. The CDR3 loop spans 10 amino acids. For the CDR3, the DNA is TGCAGCGGAAACACAGATACGCAGTATTTT. Its protein product is CSGNTDTQYF.

Concerning this clone: A far bigger clonotype differs at one base, so this is likely a read error. The chain uses TRBV10-2 and TRBJ2-6, with 7 nucleotides matching TRBD1. Germline V gene lookup returns CDR1 WSHSY and CDR2 SAAADI. V dropped 3 bases and J dropped 2; count of bases not matched to a gene: 1. The CDR3 is 15 residues long. DNA for the CDR3: TGCGCCAGCAGTGAAGGGGGCACTGGGGCCAACGTCCTGACTTTC. Protein sequence: CASSEGGTGANVLTF.

The chain joins TRBV9 to TRBJ2-5, with 7 nucleotides matching TRBD2. The CDR3 sequence is 16 residues long. Germline V gene sequence: CDR1 SGDLS, CDR2 YYNGEE. Trimming took 4 bases from V and 1 from J; bases not matched to a gene: 10. CDR3 DNA: TGTGCCAGCAGCTTTTCCGTGGGGGGGACCCAAGAGACCCAGTACTTC. The encoded protein is CASSFSVGGTQETQYF.

The gene calls are TRBV14 and TRBJ1-2; D is unresolved. The CDR3 totals 15 residues. V was clipped by 2 bases and J by 2 bases, with 12 bases between them. Per germline, CDR1 SGHDN and CDR2 FVKESK. Here the CDR3 reads CASSQLTTENYGYTF. CDR3 DNA: TGTGCCAGCAGCCAACTAACGACTGAGAACTATGGCTACACCTTC.

This clone has more than one count but fewer than ten. The genes are TRBV19 and TRBJ1-6; D might be TRBD1 (6 bases). CDR1 LNHDA and CDR2 SQIVND come from the germline V gene (reference sequence). Trimming took 3 bases from V and 9 from J, leaving 15 bases between them. The CDR3 has 15 amino acids. The CDR3 region is CASSISATGSSPLHF. CDR3 nucleotides: TGTGCCAGTAGTATCTCCGCGACAGGTTCTTCACCCCTCCACTTT.

The chain carries TRBV5-1 and TRBJ2-2; D is unresolved. The CDR3 consists of 13 residues. The germline CDR1 and CDR2 sequences are SGHRS and YFSETQ. V gave up 2 bases and J gave up 7 bases, with 9 bases separating them. The CDR3 nucleotides are TGCGCCAGCAGCTTTCGATCACACGGGGAGCTGTTTTTT. Translating gives CASSFRSHGELFF.

CDR3 amino acids: CASTLTRGMQFF. The CDR3 coding sequence is TGTGCCAGCACCCTAACGAGAGGGATGCAGTTCTTC. This sequence joins TRBV7-2 and TRBJ2-1; TRBD2 might be the D (5 bases). Trimming took 7 bases from V and 12 from J, leaving 16 bases between them. The CDR3 has 12 residues. The V gene's germline CDR1 is SGHTA and CDR2 FQGNSA.

The chain couples TRBV21-1 to TRBJ2-7; the tabulated D call, TRBD2, remains unverified against the DNA. TRBV21-1 corresponds to a pseudogene. CDR3 size: 10 residues. Here the CDR3 reads CASSEAEQYF. The CDR3 region has the DNA TGTGCCAGCAGCGAGGCGGAGCAGTACTTC.

The rearrangement joins TRBV6-5 to TRBJ2-1; no reliable D call. The CDR3 runs 13 residues. V gave up 8 bases and J gave up 9 bases, with 17 bases separating them. CDR1 is MNHEY and CDR2 is SVGAGI in the germline V gene. The CDR3 sequence: CASYQPPKVEQFF. The CDR3, as DNA: TGTGCCAGCTACCAACCACCAAAGGTTGAGCAGTTCTTC.

The gene calls are TRBV15 and TRBJ1-1; D perhaps matches TRBD1 (5 bases). Trimming pared 5 bases from V and 2 bases from J, leaving 12 bases between. Germline V gene lookup returns CDR1 LNHNV and CDR2 YYDKDF (reference sequence). This CDR3 is 14 amino acids long. CDR3 DNA: TGTGCCACCAGCTTAGACAGTTTTAACACTGAAGCTTTCTTT. Encoded protein: CATSLDSFNTEAFF.

V is TRBV6-5 and J is TRBJ2-3; the D gene is possibly TRBD1 (6 bases). The CDR3 is 14 residues long. Between the trimmed V and J ends, which lost 5 bases and 0 bases, there was a span of 9 bases. CDR1 and CDR2 from the germline V gene are MNHEY and SVGAGI. CDR3 coding DNA: TGTGCCAGCAGTCCAGGGGCTAGCACAGATACGCAGTATTTT. As protein: CASSPGASTDTQYF.

The chain couples TRBV28 to TRBJ2-1; D is perhaps TRBD1 (6 bases). Trimming took off 8 bases at V and 4 bases at J, with 15 bases between the two ends. Per germline, CDR1 MDHEN and CDR2 SYDVKM. The CDR3 sequence is 14 residues long. CDR3 region: CASLTRTVYNEQFF. CDR3 sequence (DNA): TGTGCCAGCTTAACCCGGACAGTTTACAATGAGCAGTTCTTC.

The gene calls are TRBV19 and TRBJ2-3; 12 positions match TRBD2. Trimming took 5 bases from V and 4 from J; bases not matched to a gene: 4. CDR3 length: 15 amino acids. The germline gives CDR1 LNHDA, CDR2 SQIVND (reference sequence). Here the CDR3 reads CASSGGLAGPDTQYF. CDR3 bases: TGTGCCAGTAGTGGGGGACTAGCGGGCCCAGATACGCAGTATTTT.

The chain combines TRBV14 with TRBJ2-1, with D perhaps matching TRBD1 or TRBD2 (5 bases each). V was pared by 1 base and J by 9 bases, with 7 bases between. Germline V lookup: CDR1 SGHDN, CDR2 FVKESK. The CDR3 has 12 amino acids. The CDR3 bases are TGTGCCAGCAGCCAAGTGGGGGTTGAGCAGTTCTTC. The encoded protein is CASSQVGVEQFF.

The CDR3 here is CASSLVGGGAYEQYF. Here the CDR3 DNA reads TGTGCCAGCAGCTTAGTTGGCGGGGGGGCCTACGAGCAGTACTTC. The gene calls are TRBV7-2 and TRBJ2-7, with 9 bases fitting TRBD2. J gave up 2 bases and V 1 base, and 3 bases lay outside the gene matches. Germline V gives CDR1 SGHTA, CDR2 FQGNSA. This CDR3 region has 15 residues.

The chain carries TRBV7-2 and TRBJ2-2; TRBD1 is a possible D gene (5 bases). The germline V and J ends were trimmed by 3 bases and 4 bases, with 15 bases remaining between them. This CDR3 contains 16 residues. The germline CDR1 and CDR2 sequences are SGHTA and FQGNSA. CDR3 loop: CASSLGRVVSTGELFF. The CDR3 DNA reads as TGTGCCAGCAGCTTGGGCAGGGTGGTGTCCACCGGGGAGCTGTTTTTT.

The chain joins TRBV5-1 to TRBJ2-3; 9 positions agree with TRBD2. Germline-derived CDR1 and CDR2 are SGHRS and YFSETQ. CDR3 size: 17 residues. Losses at the gene ends were 0 bases for V and 2 bases for J; bases not matched to a gene: 7. CDR3 DNA sequence: TGCGCCAGCAGCTTGGGCTTAGGACTAGCGAACACAGATACGCAGTATTTT. It is translated as CASSLGLGLANTDTQYF.

The gene calls are TRBV5-1 and TRBJ2-7, with no clear D. V lost 4 bases, J lost 6 bases, and 11 bases lay in between. The CDR3 runs 12 residues. Germline CDR1 reads SGHRS; CDR2 reads YFSETQ. The chain's CDR3 is CASSADRSEQYF. The CDR3 DNA reads as TGCGCCAGCAGCGCAGACCGGTCCGAGCAGTACTTC.

This rearrangement joins TRBV6-5 to TRBJ2-6; unclear D gene. Germline CDR1 is MNHEY and CDR2 is SVGAGI. V gave up 6 bases and J gave up 0 bases, with 9 bases separating them. The CDR3 spans 15 residues. This CDR3 is CASSSLGSGANVLTF. The CDR3 DNA sequence: TGTGCCAGCAGCTCTTTGGGCTCTGGGGCCAACGTCCTGACTTTC.

The V and J genes are TRBV18 and TRBJ2-7; a weak D match, TRBD2 (7 bases). Trimming stripped 4 bases from V and 3 bases from J, with 16 bases between. This CDR3 has 15 residues. CDR1 is KGHSH, CDR2 LQKENI, per germline. CDR3 residues: CASSLRGTSDYEQYF. For the CDR3, the DNA is TGTGCCAGCTCACTGCGGGGGACATCGGACTACGAGCAGTACTTC.

The genes are TRBV29-1 and TRBJ2-7; the match to TRBD1 covers 8 bases. V trimming: 5 bases; J trimming: 5 bases; junction bases outside the gene matches: 8. Germline V CDR1 and CDR2: SQVTM, ANQGSEA. This CDR3 spans 13 amino acids. As DNA, the CDR3 is TGCAGCGTTTCACCAGACAGGGGACACGAGCAGTACTTC. It encodes CSVSPDRGHEQYF.

This chain connects TRBV12-5 to TRBJ2-1; D perhaps matches TRBD1 (5 bases). Trimming shortened V by 4 bases and J by 7 bases, and 17 bases separated the two germline ends. The CDR3 is 15 residues long. Germline CDR1 is LGHNT and CDR2 is FRNRAP. CDR3 sequence (DNA): TGTGCTAGTGGTTCTCAGGCAGGGTCAACGAATGAGCAGTTCTTC. Residues: CASGSQAGSTNEQFF. Full variable domain (missing parts from reference TRBV12-5 and TRBJ2-1): DARVTQTPRHKVTEMGQEVTMRCQPILGHNTVFWYRQTMMQGLELLAYFRNRAPLDDSGMPKDRFSAEMPDATLATLKIQPSEPRDSAVYFCASGSQAGSTNEQFFGPGTRLTVL.

This chain links TRBV4-2 with TRBJ2-7; 10 bases line up with TRBD1. The CDR3 runs to 17 residues. V lost 1 base to trimming and J lost 2 bases; unmatched junction nucleotides: 8. Germline assignment: CDR1 LGHNA and CDR2 YNFKEQ. The CDR3 here is CASSQAAGGTGAYEQYF. CDR3 sequence (DNA): TGTGCCAGCAGCCAAGCTGCTGGGGGGACAGGGGCCTACGAGCAGTACTTC.

This sequence joins TRBV9 and TRBJ2-4, with 12 bases aligning to TRBD2. Unmatched junction bases numbered 8, after V lost 0 bases and J lost 1 base. The CDR3 sequence is 19 residues long. Looked up from germline, CDR1 is SGDLS and CDR2 is YYNGEE. The DNA for the CDR3 is TGTGCCAGCAGCGTAGAGGGACTAGCGGGCGGAGGGGCCAAAAACATTCAGTACTTC. Protein: CASSVEGLAGGGAKNIQYF.

The V gene is TRBV5-4, the J gene TRBJ2-6, with TRBD2 matching over 8 bases. Per germline, CDR1 SGHNT and CDR2 YYREEE (reference sequence). V dropped 4 bases and J dropped 4; count of bases not matched to a gene: 7. The CDR3 has 16 residues. This chain's CDR3 is CASSTGGAAGANVLTF. CDR3 DNA: TGTGCCAGCAGCACCGGGGGGGCAGCCGGGGCCAACGTCCTGACTTTC.

This clone is a singleton in its sample. The rearrangement uses TRBV7-3 and TRBJ1-2, with D perhaps TRBD1 (5 bases). The germline CDR1 and CDR2 sequences are SGHTA and FQGTGA. The V gene lost 5 bases and the J gene lost 4 bases, with 14 bases spanning the gap. The CDR3 is 14 amino acids. CDR3 bases: TGTGCCAGCAGCCCTGACAGTGCCGGCTATGGCTACACCTTC. This gives the protein CASSPDSAGYGYTF.